The 27 T cell receptor beta chains below all came from one sample that was sequenced in a study of PD-L1 blockade in urothelial cancer. Time point reported: peripheral blood 6 weeks after treatment start. TCRdb's table, derived via immunoSEQ multiplex PCR, lists solely in-frame clones and lacks some. The repertoire holds 100,000 to 150,000 clones, with about 82% as singletons. The specimen comprised PBMCs, sampled around atezolizumab (anti-PD-L1) treatment. These receptors were obtained from a man aged 45-60 years with urothelial cancer.

The rearrangement uses TRBV18 and TRBJ2-5; 7 bases agree with TRBD1. Germline CDR1 and CDR2: KGHSH and LQKENI. CDR3 size: 16 residues. J lost 2 bases, V lost 6 bases, and 12 bases had no gene match. The CDR3 region is CASSDRQGRAQETQYF. The CDR3 DNA reads as TGTGCCAGCTCGGACCGACAGGGAAGGGCGCAAGAGACCCAGTACTTC.

The chain employs TRBV7-3 and TRBJ2-2, with D possibly matching TRBD2 (5 bases). The germline V gene encodes CDR1 SGHTA and CDR2 FQGTGA. Trimming shortened V by 5 bases and J by 6 bases, and 16 bases separated the two germline ends. The CDR3 is made up of 15 amino acids. This CDR3 is CASSAKPLEAGELFF. The CDR3 DNA is TGTGCCAGCAGCGCCAAACCACTAGAGGCCGGGGAGCTGTTTTTT.

V usage is TRBV6-1 and J usage is TRBJ2-7; 7 bases line up with TRBD2. CDR3 length: 14 amino acids. Germline CDR1 and CDR2: MNHNS and SASEGT. The V gene end was trimmed by 4 bases and the J gene end by 2 bases; junction bases not matched to a gene: 5. Here the CDR3 DNA reads TGTGCCAGCAGTGCCGGGGGGACGACCTACGAGCAGTACTTC. It encodes CASSAGGTTYEQYF.

The gene calls are TRBV6-1 and TRBJ2-1; TRBD2 matches at 7 bases. The V segment lost 3 bases and the J segment 9 bases; nucleotides outside the gene matches: 5. Germline assignment: CDR1 MNHNS and CDR2 SASEGT. This CDR3 region has 13 residues. The chain's CDR3 is CASSEGGVAEQFF. For the CDR3, the DNA is TGTGCCAGCAGTGAGGGGGGGGTCGCTGAGCAGTTCTTC.

The J gene is TRBJ2-1, the V gene TRBV7-8; the D gene is possibly TRBD1 (5 bases). V lost 0 bases to trimming and J lost 4 bases, with 16 bases between them. The length of the CDR3 is 17 residues. The germline V gene has CDR1 SGHVS and CDR2 FQNEAQ. CDR3 protein: CASSLARTIARYNEQFF. The CDR3 DNA reads as TGTGCCAGCAGCTTAGCGCGGACAATAGCTCGGTACAATGAGCAGTTCTTC.

This CDR3 reads CASSGQGYGYTF. CDR3 bases: TGTGCCAGTAGCGGACAGGGCTATGGCTACACCTTC. This chain connects TRBV19 to TRBJ1-2; 8 bases are shared with TRBD1. CDR1 LNHDA and CDR2 SQIVND come from the germline V gene (reference sequence). This CDR3 region has 12 residues. V lost 6 bases to trimming and J lost 4 bases; unmatched junction nucleotides: 1.

The V gene is TRBV15, the J gene TRBJ2-3; D may be TRBD2 (5 bases). The CDR3 runs 16 residues. V lost 6 bases and J lost 4, with 20 bases in between. Germline lookup yields CDR1 LNHNV and CDR2 YYDKDF (reference sequence). CDR3 region: CATSDRGTSPSDTQYF. Here the CDR3 DNA reads TGTGCCACCAGTGATCGGGGAACGTCCCCATCAGATACGCAGTATTTT.

The chain carries TRBV30 and TRBJ2-1, with TRBD1 matching 9 bases. Germline loops: CDR1 GTSNPN, CDR2 SVGIG (reference sequence). This CDR3 comprises 15 residues. V lost 1 base and J lost 7; bases outside the gene matches: 8. CDR3 in DNA: TGTGCCTGGAGTGCCGGACAGGGGAATAAGAATGAGCAGTTCTTC. As protein: CAWSAGQGNKNEQFF.

In its sample, this clone was seen a few times. This chain connects TRBV6-6 to TRBJ1-4; D not certain. CDR1 and CDR2 from the germline V gene are MNHNY and SVGAGI (reference sequence). The CDR3 consists of 13 residues. Trimming took 5 bases from V and 4 from J, leaving 8 bases between them. The CDR3, as DNA: TGTGCCAGCAGTCCGAGCGATAATGAAAAACTGTTTTTT. Translation gives CASSPSDNEKLFF.

The chain joins TRBV7-2 to TRBJ2-3; possible D gene TRBD1, 5 bases. This CDR3 is 15 amino acids long. V was pared by 1 base and J by 2 bases, with 10 bases between. The germline CDR1 and CDR2 sequences are SGHTA and FQGNSA. CDR3 nucleotide sequence: TGTGCCAGCAGCTTAGGGGGCGGAGCCACAGATACGCAGTATTTT. Translation: CASSLGGGATDTQYF.

The J gene is TRBJ1-1, the V gene TRBV30, with 7 bases matching TRBD1. The CDR3 is made up of 13 amino acids. V lost 2 bases to trimming and J lost 5 bases; unmatched junction nucleotides: 5. Germline loops: CDR1 GTSNPN, CDR2 SVGIG (reference sequence). The CDR3 protein is CAWSLSGGTEAFF. In DNA form, the CDR3 reads TGTGCCTGGAGTCTCTCAGGGGGTACTGAAGCTTTCTTT.

V gene TRBV11-3 combines with J gene TRBJ2-1; the match to TRBD2 covers 8 bases. The germline CDR1 and CDR2 sequences are SGHNT and YENEEA. Trimming at V came to 3 bases and at J to 1 base, leaving 5 bases not matched to a gene. CDR3 length: 16 amino acids. CDR3 nucleotides: TGTGCCAGCAGCTTGCGGGGGGACCCTTCCTACAATGAGCAGTTCTTC. Amino acid sequence: CASSLRGDPSYNEQFF.

CDR3 bases: TGCGCCAGCAGCCCGCGGGGGGGAGACGAGCAGTACTTC. It specifies CASSPRGGDEQYF. The chain joins TRBV4-1 to TRBJ2-7; the match to TRBD2 covers 9 bases. CDR1 MGHRA and CDR2 YSYEKL come from the germline V gene. The J segment lost 5 bases and the V segment lost 4 bases, leaving 3 bases of the junction unmatched. The CDR3 runs 13 residues.

This chain joins TRBV1 and TRBJ2-7; TRBD2 reflects the table's D call only, with no check against the DNA. TRBV1 counts as a pseudogene. This CDR3 spans 16 amino acids. This CDR3 reads CTSSQDRSSGVYEQYF. CDR3 coding DNA: TGCACCAGCAGCCAAGATAGGTCGAGCGGGGTCTACGAGCAGTACTTC.

The chain has TRBV7-9 and TRBJ2-2; perhaps TRBD1 as D (6 bases). V was trimmed by 5 bases and J by 1 base, leaving 14 bases between them. CDR1 SEHNR and CDR2 FQNEAQ come from the germline V gene (reference sequence). The CDR3 runs to 16 residues. The CDR3 DNA is TGTGCCAGCAGCATACAGGGATCGATGAACACCGGGGAGCTGTTTTTT. Translated: CASSIQGSMNTGELFF.

The V gene is TRBV28, the J gene TRBJ2-4; no clear D gene. Germline values: CDR1 MDHEN, CDR2 SYDVKM. The V end was cut by 3 bases, the J end by 0 bases, with 6 bases between. This CDR3 region has 14 residues. CDR3 nucleotide sequence: TGTGCCAGCAGTTTCTCTGTAGCCAAAAACATTCAGTACTTC. This translates into CASSFSVAKNIQYF.

J is TRBJ2-1 and V is TRBV19, with 11 bases lining up with TRBD2. This CDR3 spans 15 amino acids. Germline CDR1 reads LNHDA; CDR2 reads SQIVND (reference sequence). V shed 6 bases, J shed 7 bases, and the junction held 8 bases outside the gene matches. DNA for the CDR3: TGTGCCAGTAGCCAACTAGCGGGAGAGGGAAATGAGCAGTTCTTC. Amino acids: CASSQLAGEGNEQFF.

The chain links TRBV9 to TRBJ1-1; the D is unclear. Per the germline V gene, CDR1 is SGDLS and CDR2 is YYNGEE. V was shortened by 0 bases and J by 3 bases, with 9 bases between the two germline ends. CDR3 length: 14 residues. This CDR3 reads CASSVEVRDTEAFF. The CDR3 coding sequence is TGTGCCAGCAGCGTAGAGGTCCGGGACACTGAAGCTTTCTTT.

The chain joins TRBV7-2 to TRBJ1-1; perhaps TRBD1 as D (6 bases). Germline CDR1 reads SGHTA; CDR2 reads FQGNSA. The V end lost 2 bases, the J end lost 0 bases, and 10 bases lay between the germline ends. The CDR3 runs to 15 residues. The CDR3 DNA follows: TGTGCCAGCAGCTTAAGCGCAGGGGTGAACACTGAAGCTTTCTTT. Its protein product is CASSLSAGVNTEAFF.

The chain recombines TRBV5-1 with TRBJ1-1, with TRBD1 matching over 12 bases. V dropped 4 bases and J dropped 6; count of bases not matched to a gene: 10. Germline CDR1 SGHRS, CDR2 YFSETQ. The CDR3 has 16 residues. The CDR3 nucleotides are TGCGCCAGCAGCGACCGGGACAGGGGGCGTTTCGCTGAAGCTTTCTTT. Amino acid sequence: CASSDRDRGRFAEAFF. Drawing the rest from reference TRBV5-1 and TRBJ1-1, the complete variable domain is KAGVTQTPRYLIKTRGQQVTLSCSPISGHRSVSWYQQTPGQGLQFLFEYFSETQRNKGNFPGRFSGRQFSNSRSEMNVSTLELGDSALYLCASSDRDRGRFAEAFFGQGTRLTVV.

The chain carries TRBV28 and TRBJ1-5, with 8 bases matching TRBD1. V gave up 5 bases and J gave up 4 bases; unmatched junction bases: 7. This CDR3 is 15 amino acids long. CDR1 is MDHEN and CDR2 is SYDVKM in the germline V gene. The CDR3 spells CASSLGQGGNQPQHF. The CDR3 nucleotides read TGTGCCAGCAGTCTCGGACAGGGCGGAAATCAGCCCCAGCATTTT.

This clone showed up just once. The CDR3 DNA follows: TGTGCCAGCAGTTTAAGGGGGTCAGATACGCAGTATTTT. Translation: CASSLRGSDTQYF. This chain links TRBV27 with TRBJ2-3; D possibly corresponds to TRBD1 (6 bases). Between the trimmed V and J ends, which lost 2 bases and 4 bases, there was a span of 7 bases. The CDR3 length is 13 residues. Germline CDR1 MNHEY, CDR2 SMNVEV (reference sequence).

The chain links TRBV28 to TRBJ1-4, with TRBD1 matching 7 bases. CDR1 and CDR2 (germline): MDHEN, SYDVKM. CDR3 length: 15 amino acids. With 6 bases clipped from V and 8 bases from J, the junction kept 12 bases outside the gene matches. CDR3 loop: CASRGTGTAKEKLFF. The CDR3 DNA is TGTGCCAGCAGAGGAACCGGGACAGCCAAGGAAAAACTGTTTTTT.

This chain links TRBV7-3 with TRBJ2-5, with 11 bases aligning to TRBD2. Germline CDR1 is SGHTA and CDR2 is FQGTGA. J lost 5 bases, V lost 1 base, and 6 bases had no gene match. The CDR3 runs 16 residues. The CDR3: CASSLSTSGSYETQYF. The CDR3 DNA sequence: TGTGCCAGCAGCTTAAGTACTAGCGGGAGTTATGAGACCCAGTACTTC.

V gene TRBV9 combines with J gene TRBJ2-1; 11 positions agree with TRBD2. V dropped 4 bases and J dropped 9; count of bases not matched to a gene: 12. Germline V lookup: CDR1 SGDLS, CDR2 YYNGEE. The CDR3 loop spans 16 amino acids. The CDR3, as DNA: TGTGCCAGCAGCCCCCCCACTAGCGGGAGACCGAGTGAGCAGTTCTTC. Encoded protein: CASSPPTSGRPSEQFF.

This chain joins TRBV6-5 and TRBJ2-3, with D possibly TRBD1 on 5 matching bases. The CDR3 runs 15 residues. V gave up 0 bases and J gave up 0 bases, with 7 bases separating them. Germline V gene lookup returns CDR1 MNHEY and CDR2 SVGAGI. CDR3 protein: CASSYSTASTDTQYF. The CDR3 coding sequence is TGTGCCAGCAGTTACTCGACAGCTAGCACAGATACGCAGTATTTT.

The chain carries TRBV7-9 and TRBJ1-6; 7 positions match TRBD1. Germline V gene lookup returns CDR1 SEHNR and CDR2 FQNEAQ (reference sequence). V shed 0 bases, J shed 7 bases, and the junction held 3 bases outside the gene matches. CDR3 length: 15 amino acids. This chain's CDR3 is CASSLAGQQNSPLHF. The CDR3 nucleotides read TGTGCCAGCAGCTTAGCGGGACAGCAAAATTCACCCCTCCACTTT.